The next 27 T cell receptor beta chains were all read from a single sample in a study of Graves' ophthalmopathy and Graves' hyperthyroidism. Amplifying from RNA transcripts, the study obtained TCR beta CDR3 regions. First-round RT-PCR with HTBI primers preceded a second-round multiplex PCR. TCRdb reprocessed the multiplex PCR reads via MiXCR and lists one record per CDR3 protein. The sample lists 600,000 to 650,000 distinct CDR3 sequences; roughly 20% were seen once. Sequencing was performed on peripheral blood. The receptor source for this set is a woman aged 18-29 years with stable Graves' hyperthyroidism. Some clones in this sample may be carry-over from other donors' samples.

This clonotype has a handful of counts. The V call is TRBV28, the J call TRBJ2-7; 9 bases are a match to TRBD1. V shed 7 bases, J shed 3 bases, and the junction held 16 bases outside the gene matches. Per germline, CDR1 MDHEN and CDR2 SYDVKM. The CDR3 loop spans 17 amino acids. The DNA for the CDR3 is TGTGCCAGCACCTCCCGCCTCCTCACAGGGGGCATCTACGAGCAGTACTTC. Amino acids: CASTSRLLTGGIYEQYF.

Details on this clonotype: The conserved final phenylalanine or tryptophan is absent from the CDR3, which likely points to a read error. The chain couples TRBV11-3 to TRBJ2-5; TRBD1 is a possible D gene (6 bases). The CDR3 covers 14 residues. Trimming stripped 1 base from V and 9 bases from J, with 15 bases between. Looked up from germline, CDR1 is SGHNT and CDR2 is YENEEA. The CDR3 nucleotides are TGTGCCAGCAGCTTAGTGGGGGCTCCGGAGCCCCAGTACTAC. Its translation is CASSLVGAPEPQYY.

This clonotype has ten or more counts. The rearrangement links TRBV20-1 to TRBJ1-2; 7 nucleotides align to TRBD1. Germline trimming cut 0 bases from V and 7 bases from J; bases unmatched to any gene: 17. CDR1 is DFQATT, CDR2 SNEGSKA, per germline (reference sequence). This CDR3 comprises 17 residues. DNA for the CDR3: TGCAGTGCTAGAGATCACAGGGGTCTCGTAGTTAGGGGTGGCTACACCTTC. As protein: CSARDHRGLVVRGGYTF.

This clonotype has just one count. The J gene is TRBJ1-5, the V gene TRBV19; D gene unclear. CDR3 length equals 16 residues. Between the trimmed V and J ends, which lost 1 base and 3 bases, there was a span of 13 bases. Per the germline V gene, CDR1 is LNHDA and CDR2 is SQIVND (reference sequence). The CDR3 is CASSIAGIMANQPQHF. The CDR3 DNA is TGTGCCAGTAGTATAGCAGGAATCATGGCCAATCAGCCCCAGCATTTT.

There are many counts of this clonotype. This CDR3 is CASSIWGGGYTF. The CDR3 bases are TGTGCCAGTAGTATTTGGGGAGGTGGCTACACCTTC. This chain uses TRBV19 with TRBJ1-2; D is ambiguous. Germline CDR1 and CDR2: LNHDA and SQIVND (reference sequence). The CDR3 sequence is 12 residues long. V was cut by 3 bases and J by 7 bases, with 9 bases left in between.

Many counts were recorded for this clonotype. V and J are TRBV28 and TRBJ2-7; no clear D. The ends were cut back, 3 bases at V and 6 bases at J, with 3 bases in the middle. The CDR3 runs 10 residues. Germline assignment: CDR1 MDHEN and CDR2 SYDVKM. The CDR3 DNA sequence: TGTGCCAGCAGTTTGGGCGAGCAGTACTTC. Translation gives CASSLGEQYF.

In this sample, this clonotype turned up many times. The rearrangement joins TRBV27 to TRBJ2-7, with 7 positions matching TRBD2. The junction had 2 bases not matched to a gene; V was cut back by 6 bases and J by 6 bases. In germline, CDR1 is MNHEY, CDR2 SMNVEV (reference sequence). The CDR3 totals 11 residues. As DNA, the CDR3 is TGTGCCAGCAGGTGGGGGGGCGAGCAGTACTTC. This translates into CASRWGGEQYF.

There are many counts of this clonotype. The rearrangement joins TRBV20-1 to TRBJ2-5; D remains ambiguous. CDR1 is DFQATT and CDR2 is SNEGSKA in the germline V gene (reference sequence). V lost 3 bases, J lost 5 bases, and 10 bases lay in between. The CDR3 runs to 12 residues. The CDR3 is CSASGQAETQYF. The CDR3, as DNA: TGCAGTGCTAGTGGGCAAGCCGAGACCCAGTACTTC.

This clonotype was observed a handful of times. CDR3 in amino acids: CASSAIWSGYEQYF. CDR3 sequence (DNA): TGTGCCAGCAGCGCCATCTGGTCGGGGTACGAGCAGTACTTC. This chain connects TRBV6-1 to TRBJ2-7, with D maybe TRBD2 (5 bases). This CDR3 is 14 amino acids long. The V gene lost 6 bases and the J gene lost 4 bases, with 16 bases spanning the gap. Germline assignment: CDR1 MNHNS and CDR2 SASEGT.

This chain connects TRBV7-2 to TRBJ2-7; no clear D gene. CDR1 and CDR2 (germline): SGHTA, FQGNSA. The CDR3 totals 13 residues. Trimming took 1 base from V and 5 from J, leaving 9 bases between them. CDR3: CASSLGPEDEQYF. The CDR3 DNA follows: TGTGCCAGCAGCTTAGGTCCGGAAGACGAGCAGTACTTC.

This clonotype was seen many times. A read error may account for a junction end that differs from germline. This chain links TRBV27 with TRBJ1-1; D not resolved. CDR3 length: 14 residues. Germline lookup yields CDR1 MNHEY and CDR2 SMNVEV (reference sequence). CDR3 in amino acids: CASSLSRVNTEAFF. Written as DNA, the CDR3 is TGCGCCAGCAGCTTGTCACGGGTGAACACTGAAGCTTTCTTT.

J is TRBJ2-5 and V is TRBV6-1; D is unclear. Germline CDR1 reads MNHNS; CDR2 reads SASEGT. V was trimmed by 6 bases and J by 5 bases, leaving 13 bases between them. This CDR3 is 13 amino acids long. DNA of the CDR3: TGTGCCAGCAGCTTTGATGCACGGGAGACCCAGTACTTC. Amino acid sequence: CASSFDARETQYF.

Ten or more counts support this clonotype. V usage is TRBV12-3 or TRBV12-4 and J usage is TRBJ2-2; no firm D call. V gave up 2 bases and J gave up 8 bases, with 12 bases separating them. The CDR3 has 14 amino acids. In nucleotides, the CDR3 is TGTGCCAGCAGTTTAAAACGTAATTGGGGGGAGCTGTTTTTT. Its translation is CASSLKRNWGELFF.

This clonotype was seen repeatedly, ten times or more. The rearrangement joins TRBV9 to TRBJ1-6, with TRBD1 identical over 8 bases. The CDR3 spans 15 residues. In germline, CDR1 is SGDLS, CDR2 YYNGEE. J lost 8 bases, V lost 4 bases, and 8 bases had no gene match. CDR3 protein: CASSPGQAWDSPLHF. The DNA for the CDR3 is TGTGCCAGCAGCCCGGGACAGGCCTGGGATTCACCCCTCCACTTT.

The V gene is TRBV11-2, the J gene TRBJ2-5; possibly TRBD1 or TRBD2 for D (7 bases each). The CDR3 is made up of 16 amino acids. V was cut by 1 base and J by 5 bases, with 17 bases left in between. CDR1 is SGHAT, CDR2 FQNNGV, per germline. The CDR3 spells CASSLGGGGAWETQYF. The CDR3 nucleotides are TGTGCCAGCAGCTTAGGGGGAGGGGGCGCTTGGGAGACCCAGTACTTC.

In its sample, this clonotype was seen many times. V is TRBV28 and J is TRBJ1-2; TRBD1 might be the D (6 bases). This CDR3 spans 13 amino acids. Trimming cost V 6 bases and J 2 bases, with 10 bases left between them. Germline V lookup: CDR1 MDHEN, CDR2 SYDVKM. The chain's CDR3 is CASRWTENYGYTF. Written as DNA, the CDR3 is TGTGCCAGCAGATGGACAGAGAACTATGGCTACACCTTC.

This clonotype was found many times. The chain is built from TRBV2 and TRBJ2-5; no definite D call. Germline values: CDR1 SNHLY, CDR2 FYNNEI. This CDR3 contains 10 residues. Trimming removed 3 bases from V and 7 bases from J, with 3 bases in between. Written as DNA, the CDR3 is TGTGCCAGCAGTGACTCGACCCAGTACTTC. This encodes CASSDSTQYF.

This clonotype came up a few times. V and J are TRBV30 and TRBJ2-4; D call uncertain. The CDR3 runs to 15 residues. V was pared by 4 bases and J by 0 bases, with 13 bases between. Germline CDR1 and CDR2: GTSNPN and SVGIG (reference sequence). The CDR3 here is CAWTTQHLAKNIQYF. The CDR3 nucleotides are TGTGCCTGGACCACTCAGCATCTAGCCAAAAACATTCAGTACTTC. Using reference TRBV30 and TRBJ2-4 for the parts outside the CDR3, the full variable domain is SQTIHQWPATLVQPVGSPLSLECTVEGTSNPNLYWYRQAAGRGLQLLFYSVGIGQISSEVPQNLSASRPQDRQFILSSKKLLLSDSGFYLCAWTTQHLAKNIQYFGAGTRLSVL.

This clonotype was seen at least ten times. The rearrangement links TRBV20-1 to TRBJ1-5; possible D gene TRBD1, 6 bases. Looked up from germline, CDR1 is DFQATT and CDR2 is SNEGSKA (reference sequence). Trimming removed 3 bases from V and 4 bases from J, with 13 bases in between. The CDR3 has 14 amino acids. The CDR3 loop is CSASAERGNQPQHF. The CDR3, as DNA: TGCAGTGCTAGTGCGGAAAGGGGGAATCAGCCCCAGCATTTT.

J is TRBJ2-5 and V is TRBV20-1, with D perhaps TRBD2 (6 bases). Germline CDR1 reads DFQATT; CDR2 reads SNEGSKA (reference sequence). This CDR3 has 12 amino acids. Deletions cut 6 bases from V and 5 bases from J, with 13 bases between. CDR3 nucleotide sequence: TGCAGTGCCGAGGAGGGCGGGGAGACCCAGTACTTC. Translating gives CSAEEGGETQYF.

This clonotype occurred many times. This rearrangement joins TRBV6-2 or TRBV6-3 to TRBJ2-2; D possibly corresponds to TRBD1 (6 bases). V was shortened by 6 bases and J by 1 base, with 18 bases between the two germline ends. Germline loops: CDR1 MNHEY, CDR2 SVGEGT. The CDR3 spans 17 residues. The CDR3, as DNA: TGTGCCAGCAGCCATATGATGACAGGCGTGAACACCGGGGAGCTGTTTTTT. Protein: CASSHMMTGVNTGELFF.

The V call is TRBV18, the J call TRBJ2-7; D is perhaps TRBD1 (6 bases). Germline loops: CDR1 KGHSH, CDR2 LQKENI. V lost 6 bases, J lost 6 bases, and 12 bases lay in between. This CDR3 has 12 residues. DNA of the CDR3: TGTGCCAGCTCGTCAGGGGTTCCCGAGCAGTACTTC. Its translation: CASSSGVPEQYF.

This clonotype was seen ten or more times. This chain uses TRBV19 with TRBJ1-5; tentative D call: TRBD1 (5 bases). Germline loops: CDR1 LNHDA, CDR2 SQIVND (reference sequence). Trimming cost V 0 bases and J 5 bases, with 11 bases left between them. The CDR3 sequence is 15 residues long. DNA for the CDR3: TGTGCCAGTAGTATAGAGGCCAGGGTCGATCAGCCCCAGCATTTT. Translating it yields CASSIEARVDQPQHF. The full variable domain, with the rest looked up from reference TRBV19 and TRBJ1-5, is DGGITQSPKYLFRKEGQNVTLSCEQNLNHDAMYWYRQDPGQGLRLIYYSQIVNDFQKGDIAEGYSVSREKKESFPLTVTSAQKNPTAFYLCASSIEARVDQPQHFGDGTRLSIL.

This clonotype has ten or more counts. J is TRBJ1-2 and V is TRBV28; 9 bases map to TRBD1. The germline CDR1 and CDR2 sequences are MDHEN and SYDVKM. The CDR3 has 13 residues. After removal of 7 bases from V and 6 bases from J, the junction contained 6 bases not matched to a gene. The chain's CDR3 is CASNRGTGNGYTF. The CDR3 nucleotides are TGTGCCAGCAACCGCGGGACAGGGAATGGCTACACCTTC.

This clonotype was detected many times. The gene calls are TRBV3-1 and TRBJ2-7; 9 bases are shared with TRBD1. Trimming cost V 2 bases and J 5 bases; bases outside gene matches: 7. Germline V gene data show CDR1 as LGHDT and CDR2 as YNNKEL (reference sequence). This CDR3 is 15 amino acids long. The CDR3 sequence is CASSQRWTGADEQYF. The CDR3 DNA follows: TGTGCCAGCAGCCAACGGTGGACAGGGGCCGACGAGCAGTACTTC.

This clonotype occurred many times. The V call is TRBV11-2, the J call TRBJ1-3; D gene uncertain. The CDR3 is 15 amino acids. V lost 4 bases to trimming and J lost 2 bases, with 12 bases between them. The V gene's germline CDR1 is SGHAT and CDR2 FQNNGV. The chain's CDR3 is CASSSIRNTGNTIYF. The CDR3 region has the DNA TGTGCCAGCAGCTCAATTCGAAACACTGGAAACACCATATATTTT.

This chain connects TRBV11-2 to TRBJ2-5; D might be TRBD2 (5 bases). V gave up 0 bases and J gave up 5 bases, with 19 bases separating them. This CDR3 spans 17 amino acids. Looked up from germline, CDR1 is SGHAT and CDR2 is FQNNGV. Here the CDR3 reads CASSLDSPSRSGETQYF. CDR3 nucleotide sequence: TGTGCCAGCAGCTTAGATAGTCCTAGCAGGTCAGGCGAGACCCAGTACTTC. The full variable domain, completed using reference TRBV11-2 and TRBJ2-5, is EAGVAQSPRYKIIEKRQSVAFWCNPISGHATLYWYQQILGQGPKLLIQFQNNGVVDDSQLPKDRFSAERLKGVDSTLKIQPAKLEDSAVYLCASSLDSPSRSGETQYFGPGTRLLVL.